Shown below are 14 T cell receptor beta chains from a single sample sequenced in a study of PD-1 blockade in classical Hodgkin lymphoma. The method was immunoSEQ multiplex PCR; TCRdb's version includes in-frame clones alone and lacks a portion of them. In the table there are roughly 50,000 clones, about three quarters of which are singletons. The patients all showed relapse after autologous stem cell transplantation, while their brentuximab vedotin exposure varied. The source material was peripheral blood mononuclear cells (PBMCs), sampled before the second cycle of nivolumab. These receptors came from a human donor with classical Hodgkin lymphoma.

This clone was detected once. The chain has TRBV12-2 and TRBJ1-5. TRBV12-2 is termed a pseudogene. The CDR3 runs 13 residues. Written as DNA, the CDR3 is TGTGCCAGCAGCTACGCCGGCAATCAGCCCCAGCATTTT. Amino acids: CASSYAGNQPQHF.

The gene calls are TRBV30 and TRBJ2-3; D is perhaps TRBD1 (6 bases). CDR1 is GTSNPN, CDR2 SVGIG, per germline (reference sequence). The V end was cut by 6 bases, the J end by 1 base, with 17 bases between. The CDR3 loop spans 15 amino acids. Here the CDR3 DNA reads TGTGCCTGCAGGCCCAAAGGGGGAGGCACAGATACGCAGTATTTT. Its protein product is CACRPKGGGTDTQYF.

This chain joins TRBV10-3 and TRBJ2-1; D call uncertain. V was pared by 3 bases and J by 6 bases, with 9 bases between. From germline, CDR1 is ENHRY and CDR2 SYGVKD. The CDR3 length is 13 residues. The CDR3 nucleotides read TGTGCCATCAGTGACGGAGCCCCCAATGAGCAGTTCTTC. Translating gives CAISDGAPNEQFF.

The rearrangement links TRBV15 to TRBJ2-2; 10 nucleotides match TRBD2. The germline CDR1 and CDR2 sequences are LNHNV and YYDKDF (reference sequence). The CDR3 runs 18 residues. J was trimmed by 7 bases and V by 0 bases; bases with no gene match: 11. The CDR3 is CATSRDLGLAGEVGELFF. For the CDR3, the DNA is TGTGCCACCAGCAGAGATCTCGGTCTAGCGGGAGAGGTCGGGGAGCTGTTTTTT.

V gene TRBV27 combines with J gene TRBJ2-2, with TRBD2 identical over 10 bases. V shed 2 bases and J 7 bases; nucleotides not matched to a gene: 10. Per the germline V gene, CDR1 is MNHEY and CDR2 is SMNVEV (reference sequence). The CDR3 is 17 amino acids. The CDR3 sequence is CASSLRERGGRIGELFF. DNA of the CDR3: TGTGCCAGCAGTTTAAGGGAGCGGGGGGGCCGGATCGGGGAGCTGTTTTTT.

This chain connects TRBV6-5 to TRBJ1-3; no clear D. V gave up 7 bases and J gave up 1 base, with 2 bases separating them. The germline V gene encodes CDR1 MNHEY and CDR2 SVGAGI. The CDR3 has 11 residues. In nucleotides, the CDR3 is TGTGCCAGCAAGTCTGGAAACACCATATATTTT. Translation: CASKSGNTIYF.

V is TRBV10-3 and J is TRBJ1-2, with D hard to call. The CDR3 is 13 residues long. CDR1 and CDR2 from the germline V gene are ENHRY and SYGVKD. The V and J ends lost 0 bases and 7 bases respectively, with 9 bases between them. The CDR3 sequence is CAISESLVGGYTF. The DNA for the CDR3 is TGTGCCATCAGTGAGTCATTGGTAGGTGGCTACACCTTC.

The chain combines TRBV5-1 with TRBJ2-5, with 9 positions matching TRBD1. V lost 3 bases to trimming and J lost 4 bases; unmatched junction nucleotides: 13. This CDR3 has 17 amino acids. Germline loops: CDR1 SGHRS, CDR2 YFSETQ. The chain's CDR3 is CASSSGGGTGFGETQYF. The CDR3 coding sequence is TGCGCCAGCAGCTCGGGAGGCGGGACAGGGTTTGGAGAGACCCAGTACTTC.

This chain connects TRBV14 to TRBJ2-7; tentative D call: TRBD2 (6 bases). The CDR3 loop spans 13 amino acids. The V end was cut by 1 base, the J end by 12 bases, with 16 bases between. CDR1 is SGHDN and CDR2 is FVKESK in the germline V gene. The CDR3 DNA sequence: TGTGCCAGCAGCCAAGGATTAGCGGATAACCGGTACTTC. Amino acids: CASSQGLADNRYF.

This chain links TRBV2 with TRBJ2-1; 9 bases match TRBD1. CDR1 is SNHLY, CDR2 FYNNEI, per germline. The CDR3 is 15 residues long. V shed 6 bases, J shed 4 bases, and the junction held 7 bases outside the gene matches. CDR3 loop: CASRTTGGFYNEQFF. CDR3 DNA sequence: TGTGCCAGCAGAACGACAGGGGGGTTTTACAATGAGCAGTTCTTC.

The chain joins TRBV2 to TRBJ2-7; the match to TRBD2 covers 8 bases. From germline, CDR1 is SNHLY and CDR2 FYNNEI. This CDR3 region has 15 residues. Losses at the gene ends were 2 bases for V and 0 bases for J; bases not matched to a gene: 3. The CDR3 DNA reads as TGTGCCAGCAGTGAAACGGGGGGGGCCTCCTACGAGCAGTACTTC. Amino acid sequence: CASSETGGASYEQYF.

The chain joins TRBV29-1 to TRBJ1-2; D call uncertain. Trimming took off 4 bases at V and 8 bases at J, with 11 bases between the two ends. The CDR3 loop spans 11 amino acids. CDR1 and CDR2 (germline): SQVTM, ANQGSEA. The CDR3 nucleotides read TGCAGCGTTGGCCTCAGGCAAGGCTACACCTTC. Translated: CSVGLRQGYTF.

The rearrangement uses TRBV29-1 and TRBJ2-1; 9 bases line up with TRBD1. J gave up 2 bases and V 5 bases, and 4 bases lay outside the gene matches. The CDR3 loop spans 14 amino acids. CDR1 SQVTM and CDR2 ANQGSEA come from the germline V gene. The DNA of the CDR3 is TGCAGCGTTTTAGGACAGGGGACCTACAATGAGCAGTTCTTC. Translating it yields CSVLGQGTYNEQFF.

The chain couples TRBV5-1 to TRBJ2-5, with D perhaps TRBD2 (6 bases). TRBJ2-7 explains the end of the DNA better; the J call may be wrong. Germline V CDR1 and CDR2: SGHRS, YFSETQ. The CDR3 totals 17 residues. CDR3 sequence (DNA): TGCGCCAGCAGCTCGCTCAGTGTCCGGGGGAACTCCTACGAGCAGTACTTC. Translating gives CASSSLSVRGNSYEQYF.